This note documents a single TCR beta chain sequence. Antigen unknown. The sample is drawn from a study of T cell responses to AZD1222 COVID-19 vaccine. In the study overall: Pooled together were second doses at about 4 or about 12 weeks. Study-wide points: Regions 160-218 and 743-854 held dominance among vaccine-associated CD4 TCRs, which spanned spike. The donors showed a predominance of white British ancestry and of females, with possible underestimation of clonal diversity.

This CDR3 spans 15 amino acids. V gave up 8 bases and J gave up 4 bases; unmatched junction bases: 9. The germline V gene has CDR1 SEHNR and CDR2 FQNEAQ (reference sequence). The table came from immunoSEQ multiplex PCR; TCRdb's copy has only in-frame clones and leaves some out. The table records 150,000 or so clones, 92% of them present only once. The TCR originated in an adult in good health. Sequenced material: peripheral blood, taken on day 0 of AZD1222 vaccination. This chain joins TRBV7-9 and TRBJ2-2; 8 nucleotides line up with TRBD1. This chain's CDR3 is CASGGFRGPTGELFF. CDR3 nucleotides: TGTGCCAGCGGGGGATTCAGGGGGCCCACCGGGGAGCTGTTTTTT.